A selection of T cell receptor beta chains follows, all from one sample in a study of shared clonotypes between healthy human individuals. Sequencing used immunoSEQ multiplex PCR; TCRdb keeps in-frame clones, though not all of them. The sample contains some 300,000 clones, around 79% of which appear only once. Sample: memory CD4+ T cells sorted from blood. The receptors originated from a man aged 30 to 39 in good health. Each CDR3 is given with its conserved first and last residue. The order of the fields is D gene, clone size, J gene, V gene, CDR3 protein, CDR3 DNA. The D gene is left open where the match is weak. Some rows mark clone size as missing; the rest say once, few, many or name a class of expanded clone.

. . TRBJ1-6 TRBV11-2 CASSTTDRTYNSPLHF TGTGCCAGCAGCACAACCGACAGGACCTATAATTCACCCCTCCACTTT
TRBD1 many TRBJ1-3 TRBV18 CASSQQGSGNTIYF TGTGCCAGCTCCCAACAGGGGAGTGGAAACACCATATATTTT
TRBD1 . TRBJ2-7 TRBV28 CASRNRGRNEQYF TGTGCCAGCAGAAACAGGGGGCGCAACGAGCAGTACTTC
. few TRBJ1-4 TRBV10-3 CAKRGINEKLFF TGTGCCAAAAGGGGGATTAATGAAAAACTGTTTTTT
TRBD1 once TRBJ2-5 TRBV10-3 CAISGGTGQETQYF TGTGCCATCAGTGGGGGGACAGGGCAAGAGACCCAGTACTTC
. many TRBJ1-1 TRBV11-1 CASSQDILNTEAFF TGTGCCAGCAGCCAGGACATTCTGAACACTGAAGCTTTCTTT
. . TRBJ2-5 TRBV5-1 CASSLEETQYF TGCGCCAGCAGCTTGGAAGAGACCCAGTACTTC
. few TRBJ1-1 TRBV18 CASSPGTGSAFF TGTGCCAGCTCACCAGGAACAGGGTCGGCTTTCTTT
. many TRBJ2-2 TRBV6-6 CASRKGTTNTGELFF TGTGCCAGCCGGAAGGGGACAACGAACACCGGGGAGCTGTTTTTT
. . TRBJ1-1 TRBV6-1 CASRDGPGTEAFF TGTGCCAGCAGGGACGGGCCCGGCACTGAAGCTTTCTTT
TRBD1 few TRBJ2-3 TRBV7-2 CASSVRGTGVWDTQYF TGTGCCAGCAGCGTCCGTGGGACAGGGGTCTGGGATACGCAGTATTTT
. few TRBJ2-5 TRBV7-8 CATRGQETQYF TGTGCCACCCGGGGGCAAGAGACCCAGTACTTC
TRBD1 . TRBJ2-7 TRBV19 CASKDRARF TGTGCCAGTAAGGACAGGGCCAGGTTC
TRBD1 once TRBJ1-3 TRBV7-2 CASSPGQTRNTIYF TGTGCCAGCAGCCCGGGACAGACCCGAAACACCATATATTTT
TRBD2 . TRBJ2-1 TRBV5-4 CASSLGLAGEDEQFF TGTGCCAGCAGCTTGGGGCTAGCGGGAGAAGATGAGCAGTTCTTC
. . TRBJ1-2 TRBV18 CASSPAIGREGYTF TGTGCCAGCTCACCAGCGATTGGCAGGGAAGGCTACACCTTC
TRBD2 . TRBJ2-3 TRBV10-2 CASRPTSGSTDTQYF TGCGCCAGCAGGCCTACTAGCGGGAGTACAGATACGCAGTATTTT
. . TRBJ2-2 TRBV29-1 CSVKEVTTGELFF TGCAGCGTTAAGGAGGTTACGACCGGGGAGCTGTTTTTT
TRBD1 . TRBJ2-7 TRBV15 CATSRAGTGAYEQYF TGTGCCACCAGCAGAGCCGGGACAGGGGCTTACGAGCAGTACTTC
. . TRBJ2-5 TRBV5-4 CASSPAFGGKETQYF TGTGCCAGCAGCCCCGCTTTCGGGGGCAAGGAGACCCAGTACTTC
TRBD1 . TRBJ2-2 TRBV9 CASKAGGGTGELFF TGTGCCAGCAAGGCAGGGGGTGGAACCGGGGAGCTGTTTTTT
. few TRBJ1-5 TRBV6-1 CASSDGRNQPQHF TGTGCCAGCAGTGATGGGAGGAATCAGCCCCAGCATTTT
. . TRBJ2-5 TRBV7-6 CASSFLRLASKETQYF TGTGCCAGCAGCTTTCTTCGGCTAGCCAGCAAAGAGACCCAGTACTTC
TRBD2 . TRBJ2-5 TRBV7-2 CASSSPSAGALETQYF TGTGCCAGCAGCTCCCCTTCCGCGGGAGCGCTGGAGACCCAGTACTTC
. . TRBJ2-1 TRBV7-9 CASSQEVVPYNEQFF TGTGCCAGCAGCCAAGAGGTTGTCCCCTACAATGAGCAGTTCTTC
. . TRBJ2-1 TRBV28 CASSTTWIEQFF TGTGCCAGCAGCACGACATGGATTGAGCAGTTCTTC
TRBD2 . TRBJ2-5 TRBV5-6 CASSSLNGLAGAQETQYF TGTGCCAGCAGCTCCCTGAATGGACTAGCGGGAGCCCAGGAGACCCAGTACTTC
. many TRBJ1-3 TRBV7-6 CASSSGRSSGNTIYF TGTGCCAGCAGCTCGGGACGGTCCTCTGGAAACACCATATATTTT
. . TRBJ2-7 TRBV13 CASSTLGPDTQRAYEQYF TGTGCCAGCAGCACTCTGGGCCCGGACACCCAACGGGCCTACGAGCAGTACTTC
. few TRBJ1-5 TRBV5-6 CASSLRGAYSNQPQHF TGTGCCAGCAGCTTGCGAGGGGCATATAGCAATCAGCCCCAGCATTTT
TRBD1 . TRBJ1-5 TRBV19 CASNRGGQGYGQPQHF TGTGCCAGTAACCGTGGTGGACAGGGCTATGGGCAGCCCCAGCATTTT
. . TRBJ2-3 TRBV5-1 CASSLVPTDTQYF TGCGCCAGCAGCTTGGTACCCACAGATACGCAGTATTTT
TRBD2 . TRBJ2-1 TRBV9 CASSVASGYNEQFF TGTGCCAGCAGCGTAGCTAGCGGTTACAATGAGCAGTTCTTC
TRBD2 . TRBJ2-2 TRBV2 CASSLAGANTGELFF TGTGCCAGCAGTCTAGCGGGCGCGAACACCGGGGAGCTGTTTTTT
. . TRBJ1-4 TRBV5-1 CASSDTRATNEKLFF TGCGCCAGCAGCGACACCAGGGCTACTAATGAAAAACTGTTTTTT
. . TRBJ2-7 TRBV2 CASSAQEQLEQYF TGTGCCAGCAGTGCCCAGGAGCAGCTAGAGCAGTACTTC
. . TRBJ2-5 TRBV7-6 CASSGRIQETQYF TGTGCCAGCTCGGGCCGGATTCAAGAGACCCAGTACTTC
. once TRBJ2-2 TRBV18 CASSPRVRQNTGELFF TGTGCCAGCTCACCACGGGTCAGACAGAACACCGGGGAGCTGTTTTTT
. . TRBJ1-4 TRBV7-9 CASSFVGYEKLFF TGTGCCAGCAGCTTCGTCGGTTATGAAAAACTGTTTTTT
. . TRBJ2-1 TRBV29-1 CSVGVTGFHNEQFF TGCAGCGTTGGGGTCACAGGGTTCCACAATGAGCAGTTCTTC
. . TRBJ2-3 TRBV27 CASRYRDTQYF TGTGCCAGCAGATATAGAGATACGCAGTATTTT
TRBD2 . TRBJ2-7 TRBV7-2 CASSLGPSGANEQYF TGTGCCAGCAGCCTAGGGCCTAGCGGGGCGAACGAGCAGTACTTC
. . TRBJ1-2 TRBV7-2 CASSLGNYGYTF TGTGCCAGCAGCTTAGGCAACTATGGCTACACCTTC
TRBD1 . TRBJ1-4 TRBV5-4 CASSLGGTGSEKLFF TGTGCCAGCAGCTTGGGCGGGACAGGGAGTGAAAAACTGTTTTTT
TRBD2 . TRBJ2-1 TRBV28 CASSDPGLVYNEQFF TGTGCCAGCAGTGATCCGGGACTAGTCTACAATGAGCAGTTCTTC
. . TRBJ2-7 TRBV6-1 CASSESGVYEQYF TGTGCCAGCAGTGAATCGGGAGTCTACGAGCAGTACTTC
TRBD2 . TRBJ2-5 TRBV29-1 CSVGGGGETQYF TGCAGCGTTGGGGGGGGAGGTGAGACCCAGTACTTC
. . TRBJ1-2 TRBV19 CASSINGANYGYTF TGTGCCAGTAGTATAAACGGAGCTAACTATGGCTACACCTTC
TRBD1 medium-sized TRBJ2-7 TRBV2 CASQYQGGPTYEQYF TGTGCCAGCCAATACCAAGGGGGCCCAACCTACGAGCAGTACTTC
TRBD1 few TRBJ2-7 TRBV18 CASSKDRGREQYF TGTGCCAGCTCAAAAGACAGGGGGCGCGAGCAGTACTTC
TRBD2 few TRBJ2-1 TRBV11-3 CASSLALAGGMGEQFF TGTGCCAGCAGCTTAGCACTAGCGGGAGGGATGGGTGAGCAGTTCTTC